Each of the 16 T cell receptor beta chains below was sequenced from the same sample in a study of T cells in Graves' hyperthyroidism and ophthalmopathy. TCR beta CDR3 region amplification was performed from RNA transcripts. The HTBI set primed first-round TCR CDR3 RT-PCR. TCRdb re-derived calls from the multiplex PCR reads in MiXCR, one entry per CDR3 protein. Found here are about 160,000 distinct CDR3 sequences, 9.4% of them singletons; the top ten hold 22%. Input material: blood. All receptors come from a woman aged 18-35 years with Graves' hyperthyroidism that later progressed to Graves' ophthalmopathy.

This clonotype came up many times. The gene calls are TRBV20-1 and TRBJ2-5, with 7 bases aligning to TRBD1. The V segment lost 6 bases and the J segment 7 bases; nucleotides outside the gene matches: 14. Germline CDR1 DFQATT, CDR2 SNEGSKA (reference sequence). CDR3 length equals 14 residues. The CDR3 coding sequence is TGCAGTGCCAGGGGGTTGGGGGAGCTAGGGACCCAGTACTTC. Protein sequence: CSARGLGELGTQYF.

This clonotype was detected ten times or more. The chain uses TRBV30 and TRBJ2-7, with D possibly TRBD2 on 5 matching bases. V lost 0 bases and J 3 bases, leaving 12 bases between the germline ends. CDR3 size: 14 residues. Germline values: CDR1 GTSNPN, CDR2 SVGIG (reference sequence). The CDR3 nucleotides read TGTGCCTGGAGTGTACAACTAGAATACTACGAGCAGTACTTC. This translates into CAWSVQLEYYEQYF.

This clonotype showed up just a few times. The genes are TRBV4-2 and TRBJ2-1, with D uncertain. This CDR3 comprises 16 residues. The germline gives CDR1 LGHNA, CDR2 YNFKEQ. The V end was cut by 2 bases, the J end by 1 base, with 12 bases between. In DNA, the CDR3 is TGTGCCAGCAGCCAAAACCGGGTGGGGTCCTACAATGAGCAGTTCTTC. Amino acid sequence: CASSQNRVGSYNEQFF.

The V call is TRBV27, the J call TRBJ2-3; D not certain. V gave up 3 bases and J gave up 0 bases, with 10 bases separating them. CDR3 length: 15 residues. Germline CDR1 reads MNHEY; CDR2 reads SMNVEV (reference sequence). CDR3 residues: CASSFYGPSTDTQYF. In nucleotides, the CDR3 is TGTGCCAGCAGTTTCTACGGACCAAGCACAGATACGCAGTATTTT.

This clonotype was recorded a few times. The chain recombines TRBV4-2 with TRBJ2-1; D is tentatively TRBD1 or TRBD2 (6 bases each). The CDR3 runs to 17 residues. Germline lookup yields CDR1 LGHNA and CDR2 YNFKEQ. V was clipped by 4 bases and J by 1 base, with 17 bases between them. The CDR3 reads CASSRGASWESYNEQFF. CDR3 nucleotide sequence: TGTGCCAGCAGCCGGGGGGCTAGCTGGGAGTCCTACAATGAGCAGTTCTTC.

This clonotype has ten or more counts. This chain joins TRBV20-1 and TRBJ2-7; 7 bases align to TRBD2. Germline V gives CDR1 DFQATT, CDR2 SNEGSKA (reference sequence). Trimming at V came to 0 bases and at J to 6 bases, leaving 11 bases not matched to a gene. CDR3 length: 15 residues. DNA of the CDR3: TGCAGTGCTAGAGATCTTGCGGGAGTAAGAGGCGAGCAGTACTTC. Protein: CSARDLAGVRGEQYF.

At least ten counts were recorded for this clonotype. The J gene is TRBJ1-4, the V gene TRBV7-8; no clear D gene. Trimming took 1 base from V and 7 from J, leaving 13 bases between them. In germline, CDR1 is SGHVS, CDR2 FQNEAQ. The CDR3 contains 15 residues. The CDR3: CASSLEGSRSEKLFF. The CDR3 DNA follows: TGTGCCAGCAGCTTAGAGGGCAGTAGGTCTGAAAAACTGTTTTTT.

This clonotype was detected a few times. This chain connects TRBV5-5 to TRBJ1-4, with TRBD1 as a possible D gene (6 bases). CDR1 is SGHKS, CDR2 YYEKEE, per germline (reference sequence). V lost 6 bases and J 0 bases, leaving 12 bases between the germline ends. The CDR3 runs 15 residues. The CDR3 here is CASTLGGATNEKLFF. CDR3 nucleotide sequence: TGTGCCAGCACCCTAGGGGGGGCAACTAATGAAAAACTGTTTTTT.

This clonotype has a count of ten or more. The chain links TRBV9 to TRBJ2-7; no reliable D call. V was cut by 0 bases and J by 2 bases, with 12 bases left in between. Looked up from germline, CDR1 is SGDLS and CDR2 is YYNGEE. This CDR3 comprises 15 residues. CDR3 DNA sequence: TGTGCCAGCAGCGTAGCTGGCGGTCGAACCTACGAGCAGTACTTC. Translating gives CASSVAGGRTYEQYF.

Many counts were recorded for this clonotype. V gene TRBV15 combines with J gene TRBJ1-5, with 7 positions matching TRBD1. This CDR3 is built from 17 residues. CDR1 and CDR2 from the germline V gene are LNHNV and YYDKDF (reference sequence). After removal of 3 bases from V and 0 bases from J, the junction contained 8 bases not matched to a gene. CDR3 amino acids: CATSSGDRVYSNQPQHF. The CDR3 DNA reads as TGTGCCACCAGCAGTGGTGACAGGGTCTATAGCAATCAGCCCCAGCATTTT.

The CDR3: CASNPGTGGHNEQFF. CDR3 in DNA: TGTGCCAGTAACCCCGGGACAGGGGGCCACAATGAGCAGTTCTTC. The V gene is TRBV19, the J gene TRBJ2-1; TRBD1 matches at 12 bases. With V trimmed by 7 bases and J by 5 bases, 6 bases remained unmatched. CDR1 is LNHDA, CDR2 SQIVND, per germline (reference sequence). The CDR3 has 15 amino acids.

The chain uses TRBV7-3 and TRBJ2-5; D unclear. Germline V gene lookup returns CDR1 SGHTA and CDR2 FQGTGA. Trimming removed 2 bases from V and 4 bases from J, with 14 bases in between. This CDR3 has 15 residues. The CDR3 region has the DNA TGTGCCAGCAGCTTAGGTCCCATCCGAGGAGAGACCCAGTACTTC. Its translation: CASSLGPIRGETQYF.

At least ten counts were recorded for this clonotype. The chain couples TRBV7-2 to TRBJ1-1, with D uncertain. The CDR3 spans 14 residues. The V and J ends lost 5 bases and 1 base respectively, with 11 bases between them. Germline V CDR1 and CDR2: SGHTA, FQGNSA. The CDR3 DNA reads TGTGCCAGCAGCCAACTGACTGCGAACACTGAAGCTTTCTTT. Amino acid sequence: CASSQLTANTEAFF. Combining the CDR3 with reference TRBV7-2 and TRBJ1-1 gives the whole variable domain GAGVSQSPSNKVTEKGKDVELRCDPISGHTALYWYRQSLGQGLEFLIYFQGNSAPDKSGLPSDRFSAERTGGSVSTLTIQRTQQEDSAVYLCASSQLTANTEAFFGQGTRLTVV.

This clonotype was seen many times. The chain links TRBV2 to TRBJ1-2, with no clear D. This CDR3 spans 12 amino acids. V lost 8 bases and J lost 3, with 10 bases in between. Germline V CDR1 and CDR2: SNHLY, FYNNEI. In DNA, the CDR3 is TGTGCCAGCCGAGTCCAGGACTATGGCTACACCTTC. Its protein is CASRVQDYGYTF.

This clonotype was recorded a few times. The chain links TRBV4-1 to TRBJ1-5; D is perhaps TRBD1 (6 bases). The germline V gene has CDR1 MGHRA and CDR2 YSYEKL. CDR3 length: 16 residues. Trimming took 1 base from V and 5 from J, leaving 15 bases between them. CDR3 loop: CASSQGDRRGDQPQHF. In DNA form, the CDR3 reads TGCGCCAGCAGCCAAGGAGACAGGAGGGGGGATCAGCCCCAGCATTTT.

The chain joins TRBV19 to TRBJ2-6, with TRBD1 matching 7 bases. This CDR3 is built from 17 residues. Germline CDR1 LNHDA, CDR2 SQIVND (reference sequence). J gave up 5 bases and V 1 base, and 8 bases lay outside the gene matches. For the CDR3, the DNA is TGTGCCAGTAGTATAGCAACACAGGGGTCAAGGGCCAACGTCCTGACTTTC. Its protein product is CASSIATQGSRANVLTF.